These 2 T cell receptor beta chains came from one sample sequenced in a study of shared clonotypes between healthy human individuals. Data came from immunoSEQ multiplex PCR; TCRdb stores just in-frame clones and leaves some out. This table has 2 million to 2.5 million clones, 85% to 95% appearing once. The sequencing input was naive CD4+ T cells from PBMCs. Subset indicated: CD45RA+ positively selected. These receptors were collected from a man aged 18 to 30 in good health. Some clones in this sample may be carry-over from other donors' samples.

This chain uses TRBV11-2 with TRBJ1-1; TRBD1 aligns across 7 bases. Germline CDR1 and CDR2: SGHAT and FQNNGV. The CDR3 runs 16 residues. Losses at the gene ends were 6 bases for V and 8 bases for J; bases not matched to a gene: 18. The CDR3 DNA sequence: TGTGCCAGCAGGATCCCAGGTCGCGAGGGGGCGGGAGAAGCTTTCTTT. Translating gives CASRIPGREGAGEAFF.

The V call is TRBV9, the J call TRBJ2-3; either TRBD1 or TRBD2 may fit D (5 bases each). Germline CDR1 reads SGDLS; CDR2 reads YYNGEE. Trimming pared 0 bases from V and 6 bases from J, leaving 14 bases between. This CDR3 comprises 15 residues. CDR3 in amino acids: CASSVEVVGTDTQYF. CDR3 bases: TGTGCCAGCAGCGTAGAGGTGGTGGGGACGGATACGCAGTATTTT.